Listed here are 7 T cell receptor beta chains from one sample, sequenced in a study of blood T cell repertoires in COVID-19 (dated by TCRdb to 2019 to 2021). Receptor libraries were prepared by the immunoSEQ multiplex PCR assay. TCRdb holds this immuneACCESS table with in-frame rearrangements only. Some clones are missing; in checked studies, unresolved V genes explain under half, and the rest has no known cause. The sample table contains fewer than 350,000 clones; only one count was recorded for roughly 90% of them. 1.7% of the sample is held by the ten biggest clonotypes. The sample consisted of PBMCs or T cells enriched from blood (not recorded which). The receptors shown here come from a woman in her thirties or forties who had recovered from COVID-19.

This clone was detected once. The chain joins TRBV15 to TRBJ2-3; D remains ambiguous. The CDR3 covers 14 residues. Trimming stripped 5 bases from V and 4 bases from J, with 13 bases between. CDR1 LNHNV and CDR2 YYDKDF come from the germline V gene (reference sequence). DNA for the CDR3: TGTGCCACCAGCCCCCGGAGCCCGTCAGATACGCAGTATTTT. The encoded protein is CATSPRSPSDTQYF.

J is TRBJ1-3 and V is TRBV11-2; 10 positions match TRBD1. Per the germline V gene, CDR1 is SGHAT and CDR2 is FQNNGV. The CDR3 runs 14 residues. J gave up 5 bases and V 5 bases, and 3 bases lay outside the gene matches. CDR3 region: CASSHDRGRNTIYF. In nucleotides, the CDR3 is TGTGCCAGCAGCCATGACAGGGGGCGAAACACCATATATTTT. Full variable domain (missing parts from reference TRBV11-2 and TRBJ1-3): EAGVAQSPRYKIIEKRQSVAFWCNPISGHATLYWYQQILGQGPKLLIQFQNNGVVDDSQLPKDRFSAERLKGVDSTLKIQPAKLEDSAVYLCASSHDRGRNTIYFGEGSWLTVV.

This chain's CDR3 is CASSPRQVSTGNTIYF. CDR3 coding DNA: TGTGCCAGCAGCCCCCGACAGGTCTCCACTGGAAACACCATATATTTT. V usage is TRBV14 and J usage is TRBJ1-3, with D possibly TRBD1 on 6 matching bases. The germline V and J ends were trimmed by 4 bases and 2 bases, with 15 bases remaining between them. This CDR3 is 16 amino acids long. CDR1 and CDR2 from the germline V gene are SGHDN and FVKESK.

The CDR3 here is CASSQDLAGVEQFF. CDR3 nucleotide sequence: TGTGCCAGCAGCCAAGATCTAGCGGGAGTTGAGCAGTTCTTC. This chain uses TRBV3-1 (or the pseudogene TRBV3-2) with TRBJ2-1, with 10 bases that match TRBD2. The CDR3 sequence is 14 residues long. J gave up 9 bases and V 0 bases, and 2 bases lay outside the gene matches. Looked up from germline, CDR1 is LGHDT and CDR2 is YNNKEL (reference sequence).

The V call is TRBV12-3 or TRBV12-4, the J call TRBJ2-3; the D gene is possibly TRBD2 (6 bases). Deletions cut 6 bases from V and 2 bases from J, with 9 bases between. The CDR3 covers 13 residues. DNA of the CDR3: TGTGCCAGCAGGTGGACTAACACAGATACGCAGTATTTT. Its protein product is CASRWTNTDTQYF.

This chain connects TRBV10-2 to TRBJ2-5; D is unresolved. V lost 3 bases and J 5 bases, leaving 4 bases between the germline ends. CDR3 size: 11 residues. The germline CDR1 and CDR2 sequences are WSHSY and SAAADI. The CDR3: CASSDGETQYF. The CDR3 bases are TGCGCCAGCAGTGACGGGGAGACCCAGTACTTC.

This clone came up once. This chain joins TRBV6-1 and TRBJ2-7; 13 nucleotides match TRBD2. This CDR3 spans 18 amino acids. The germline CDR1 and CDR2 sequences are MNHNS and SASEGT. V shed 0 bases, J shed 0 bases, and the junction held 5 bases outside the gene matches. The CDR3 DNA reads as TGTGCCAGCAGTGAAGCCGCCCGGACTAGCGGGAGCTCCTACGAGCAGTACTTC. Its protein is CASSEAARTSGSSYEQYF.